One sample yielded the 26 T cell receptor beta chains listed below, sequenced in a study of post-analysis software for immune sequencing data. Regarding the study as a whole: The study found TRBV5-6, TRBV5-1 and TRBV20-1 among a few TRBV segments more frequent in patients than controls.

The antigens of these receptors remain unknown. Researchers reported that TCR beta cDNA libraries carried unique molecular identifiers. TCRdb re-called the PCR reads with MiXCR, one entry per CDR3 protein. This table has about 620,000 distinct CDR3 sequences, 44% appearing once. Sequences were obtained from blood. These receptors all come from a girl aged 10-17 years with multiple sclerosis.

The V gene is TRBV7-9, the J gene TRBJ2-7, with D tentatively TRBD1 (5 bases). The germline CDR1 and CDR2 sequences are SEHNR and FQNEAQ (reference sequence). This CDR3 contains 17 residues. Deletions cut 1 base from V and 5 bases from J, with 21 bases between. This CDR3 reads CASSLDYVGREIHEQYF. CDR3 nucleotides: TGTGCCAGCAGCTTAGATTATGTGGGGCGCGAAATCCACGAGCAGTACTTC. The full variable domain, rest sourced from reference TRBV7-9 and TRBJ2-7, is DTGVSQNPRHKITKRGQNVTFRCDPISEHNRLYWYRQTLGQGPEFLTYFQNEAQLEKSRLLSDRFSAERPKGSFSTLEIQRTEQGDSAMYLCASSLDYVGREIHEQYFGPGTRLTVT.

The chain is built from TRBV5-5 and TRBJ2-1, with 7 bases matching TRBD2. The CDR3 runs 15 residues. V shed 1 base and J 7 bases; nucleotides not matched to a gene: 8. Germline values: CDR1 SGHKS, CDR2 YYEKEE (reference sequence). The CDR3 DNA reads as TGTGCCAGCAGCTTGACTGGCGGGGGTAGAAATGAGCAGTTCTTC. Translated: CASSLTGGGRNEQFF.

Turning to this clonotype: This CDR3 fails to terminate in the conserved phenylalanine or tryptophan, so it likely reflects a read error. The genes are TRBV10-3 and TRBJ1-4; D remains ambiguous. Between the trimmed V and J ends, which lost 3 bases and 0 bases, there was a span of 11 bases. This CDR3 is built from 16 residues. Germline CDR1 is ENHRY and CDR2 is SYGVKD. CDR3 in amino acids: CAISESHFATNEKLFC. In DNA, the CDR3 is TGTGCCATCAGTGAATCCCATTTTGCAACTAATGAAAAACTGTTTTGT.

This clonotype was recorded only once. With a much larger clone just one base away, this may be a read error. The chain uses TRBV20-1 and TRBJ2-7, with 7 nucleotides matching TRBD2. Germline CDR1 reads DFQATT; CDR2 reads SNEGSKA (reference sequence). This CDR3 has 12 amino acids. With 0 bases clipped from V and 5 bases from J, the junction kept 1 base outside the gene matches. The CDR3 here is CSAREREHEQYF. DNA for the CDR3: TGCAGTGCTAGAGAGCGGGAGCACGAGCAGTACTTC.

This chain connects TRBV7-9 to TRBJ1-6; D is undetermined. The CDR3 runs to 16 residues. V gave up 1 base and J gave up 0 bases, with 7 bases separating them. Germline loops: CDR1 SEHNR, CDR2 FQNEAQ (reference sequence). CDR3 sequence (DNA): TGTGCCAGCAGCTTAGATTCAAGCTCCTATAATTCACCCCTCCACTTT. Protein product: CASSLDSSSYNSPLHF.

Here the CDR3 DNA reads TGCGCCAGCAGCTTGAGAGGGACAGGGGGTAATGAAAAACTGTTTTTT. Translated, it gives CASSLRGTGGNEKLFF. This chain joins TRBV5-1 and TRBJ1-4; 11 nucleotides agree with TRBD1. CDR3 length: 16 residues. V lost 1 base to trimming and J lost 4 bases; unmatched junction nucleotides: 3. Germline V gene lookup returns CDR1 SGHRS and CDR2 YFSETQ.

The V call is TRBV6-1, the J call TRBJ2-7; 7 nucleotides agree with TRBD1. Germline assignment: CDR1 MNHNS and CDR2 SASEGT. Trimming at V came to 6 bases and at J to 3 bases, leaving 20 bases not matched to a gene. The CDR3 extends over 18 amino acids. Here the CDR3 reads CASSLLGQKTNYGYEQYF. The CDR3 DNA follows: TGTGCCAGCAGCCTCTTGGGACAGAAAACAAATTACGGCTACGAGCAGTACTTC.

The chain couples TRBV6-5 to TRBJ1-2, with unresolved D. This CDR3 is 15 amino acids long. V gave up 2 bases and J gave up 2 bases, with 12 bases separating them. Germline lookup yields CDR1 MNHEY and CDR2 SVGAGI. The chain's CDR3 is CASSYTAAQNYGYTF. In DNA, the CDR3 is TGTGCCAGCAGTTACACCGCCGCACAGAACTATGGCTACACCTTC.

The chain recombines TRBV12-3 or TRBV12-4 with TRBJ1-2; a possible D gene is TRBD1 (5 bases). The CDR3 consists of 14 residues. With 6 bases removed from V and 2 bases from J, the gap between germline ends came to 13 bases. The CDR3 is CASRQEYTNYGYTF. The DNA of the CDR3 is TGTGCCAGCAGACAGGAGTACACAAACTATGGCTACACCTTC.

The chain is built from TRBV12-3 or TRBV12-4 and TRBJ2-1; no clear D. V lost 3 bases and J lost 5, with 8 bases in between. The CDR3 has 13 amino acids. For the CDR3, the DNA is TGTGCCAGCAGTTTCCCCTATAACAATGAGCAGTTCTTC. Translating gives CASSFPYNNEQFF.

Only a few counts were recorded for this clonotype. The rearrangement joins TRBV27 to TRBJ2-7; D perhaps matches TRBD2 (6 bases). The germline V gene has CDR1 MNHEY and CDR2 SMNVEV (reference sequence). CDR3 size: 16 residues. V was shortened by 3 bases and J by 4 bases, with 19 bases between the two germline ends. The CDR3 DNA sequence: TGTGCCAGCAGTTTCGATGGCGGGACCCCAGGGTACGAGCAGTACTTC. Its protein product is CASSFDGGTPGYEQYF.

This rearrangement joins TRBV12-3 or TRBV12-4 to TRBJ2-3, with 9 nucleotides matching TRBD2. There are 15 residues in the CDR3. The ends lost 7 bases at V and 0 bases at J; junction bases unmatched: 5. The CDR3 DNA reads TGTGCCAGCAAATCTCTAGCGGGAAGCACAGATACGCAGTATTTT. Its translation is CASKSLAGSTDTQYF.

There are many counts of this clonotype. The V gene is TRBV12-3 or TRBV12-4, the J gene TRBJ2-5, with 7 bases lining up with TRBD2. The CDR3 has 16 residues. V shed 6 bases, J shed 3 bases, and the junction held 13 bases outside the gene matches. In DNA, the CDR3 is TGTGCCAGCAGAACCCGGGGGGATAGCGGCAAAGAGACCCAGTACTTC. Protein: CASRTRGDSGKETQYF.

The V call is TRBV7-9, the J call TRBJ2-7, with TRBD1 matching over 8 bases. V lost 4 bases and J lost 7; bases outside the gene matches: 12. The germline V gene has CDR1 SEHNR and CDR2 FQNEAQ (reference sequence). The length of the CDR3 is 15 residues. CDR3 DNA sequence: TGTGCCAGCAGCTCCCGGGACAGGCCCTTTGGTGAGCAGTACTTC. Translated: CASSSRDRPFGEQYF. The complete variable domain, with remaining parts taken from reference TRBV7-9 and TRBJ2-7, reads DTGVSQNPRHKITKRGQNVTFRCDPISEHNRLYWYRQTLGQGPEFLTYFQNEAQLEKSRLLSDRFSAERPKGSFSTLEIQRTEQGDSAMYLCASSSRDRPFGEQYFGPGTRLTVT.

This sequence joins TRBV5-1 and TRBJ2-4; D ambiguous. This CDR3 is built from 13 residues. CDR1 is SGHRS, CDR2 YFSETQ, per germline. With 1 base removed from V and 6 bases from J, the gap between germline ends came to 8 bases. The CDR3 bases are TGCGCCAGCAGCTTGAGCCCGGGAAACATTCAGTACTTC. It yields the protein CASSLSPGNIQYF.

This chain connects TRBV6-1 to TRBJ2-3, with no clear D. The germline V and J ends were trimmed by 1 base and 4 bases, with 6 bases remaining between them. This CDR3 spans 13 amino acids. Looked up from germline, CDR1 is MNHNS and CDR2 is SASEGT. CDR3 sequence (DNA): TGTGCCAGCAGTGAAGAAGTGGCAGATACGCAGTATTTT. Protein product: CASSEEVADTQYF.

The genes are TRBV20-1 and TRBJ2-7, with D tentatively TRBD2 (5 bases). This CDR3 is 14 amino acids long. The ends were cut back, 0 bases at V and 0 bases at J, with 9 bases in the middle. The germline V gene encodes CDR1 DFQATT and CDR2 SNEGSKA (reference sequence). The CDR3 loop reads CSAREAGGSYEQYF. The CDR3, as DNA: TGCAGTGCTAGAGAGGCGGGCGGCTCCTACGAGCAGTACTTC.

A few counts support this clonotype. This chain joins TRBV20-1 and TRBJ1-2, with D hard to call. CDR1 DFQATT and CDR2 SNEGSKA come from the germline V gene (reference sequence). V was shortened by 0 bases and J by 4 bases, with 12 bases between the two germline ends. This CDR3 has 14 residues. The CDR3 reads CSARDGQASYGYTF. CDR3 in DNA: TGCAGTGCTAGAGATGGCCAAGCTTCCTATGGCTACACCTTC.

The genes are TRBV7-9 and TRBJ2-5; TRBD1 matches 9 bases. V gave up 6 bases and J gave up 5 bases; unmatched junction bases: 10. The CDR3 spans 15 residues. The germline CDR1 and CDR2 sequences are SEHNR and FQNEAQ (reference sequence). CDR3 amino acids: CASSPGQGGLETQYF. The CDR3 region has the DNA TGTGCCAGCAGTCCGGGACAGGGTGGGTTGGAGACCCAGTACTTC.

V is TRBV6-6 and J is TRBJ2-7, with TRBD2 identical over 9 bases. V dropped 10 bases and J dropped 1; count of bases not matched to a gene: 5. This CDR3 is 13 amino acids long. Germline assignment: CDR1 MNHNY and CDR2 SVGAGI (reference sequence). The DNA of the CDR3 is TGTGCCACCACGGGACTAGCTTCCTACGAGCAGTACTTC. Translated: CATTGLASYEQYF.

The CDR3 nucleotides are TGCAGTGCTGAAGGGGAGAGAACCTACAATGAGCAGTTCTTC. Translated: CSAEGERTYNEQFF. The V gene is TRBV20-1, the J gene TRBJ2-1; D could derive from TRBD1 or TRBD2 (5 bases each). Germline values: CDR1 DFQATT, CDR2 SNEGSKA (reference sequence). The CDR3 length is 14 residues. V was cut by 5 bases and J by 2 bases, with 13 bases left in between.

Only a few counts were recorded for this clonotype. The chain links TRBV5-1 to TRBJ2-3, with TRBD1 matching 7 bases. V dropped 2 bases and J dropped 6; count of bases not matched to a gene: 3. The CDR3 length is 13 residues. Germline V gene sequence: CDR1 SGHRS, CDR2 YFSETQ. CDR3 nucleotides: TGCGCCAGCAGCTTTAGGGGGCCGGATACGCAGTATTTT. It codes for CASSFRGPDTQYF.

Only a few counts were recorded for this clonotype. The chain joins TRBV28 to TRBJ2-5; 8 bases align to TRBD2. The germline V gene has CDR1 MDHEN and CDR2 SYDVKM. The CDR3 has 13 amino acids. V lost 6 bases to trimming and J lost 5 bases; unmatched junction nucleotides: 5. The chain's CDR3 is CASSLGRVETQYF. The CDR3 DNA sequence: TGTGCCAGCAGCCTCGGGAGGGTTGAGACCCAGTACTTC. Supplemented by reference TRBV28 and TRBJ2-5, the full variable domain reads DVKVTQSSRYLVKRTGEKVFLECVQDMDHENMFWYRQDPGLGLRLIYFSYDVKMKEKGDIPEGYSVSREKKERFSLILESASTNQTSMYLCASSLGRVETQYFGPGTRLLVL.

J is TRBJ2-3 and V is TRBV12-3 or TRBV12-4, with 16 bases that match TRBD2. Trimming removed 4 bases from V and 0 bases from J; junction bases left unmatched: 7. The CDR3 is made up of 19 amino acids. CDR3 nucleotide sequence: TGTGCCAGCAGTTCCCCGGGACTAGCGGGAGGGACTAGCACAGATACGCAGTATTTT. Translating it yields CASSSPGLAGGTSTDTQYF.

The sample holds a few counts of this clonotype. J is TRBJ2-1 and V is TRBV20-1, with D unresolved. The CDR3 length is 14 residues. CDR1 and CDR2 (germline): DFQATT, SNEGSKA (reference sequence). V lost 0 bases and J 6 bases, leaving 12 bases between the germline ends. CDR3 in DNA: TGCAGTGCTAGAGATAGTCGGCCGTCCAATGAGCAGTTCTTC. It encodes CSARDSRPSNEQFF.

The J gene is TRBJ1-5, the V gene TRBV2; 7 bases fit TRBD1. The CDR3 sequence is 13 residues long. V shed 6 bases, J shed 6 bases, and the junction held 5 bases outside the gene matches. Per the germline V gene, CDR1 is SNHLY and CDR2 is FYNNEI. CDR3 in amino acids: CASRIQGSQPQHF. The CDR3 coding sequence is TGTGCCAGCAGAATACAGGGGAGTCAGCCCCAGCATTTT. The full variable domain, completed using reference TRBV2 and TRBJ1-5, is EPEVTQTPSHQVTQMGQEVILRCVPISNHLYFYWYRQILGQKVEFLVSFYNNEISEKSEIFDDQFSVERPDGSNFTLKIRSTKLEDSAMYFCASRIQGSQPQHFGDGTRLSIL.